This passage covers 22 T cell receptor beta chains from one sample sequenced in a study of cytomegalovirus exposure and HLA in healthy donors. The PCR ran on 60 Vbeta and 13 Jbeta primers. Produced via immunoSEQ multiplex PCR; TCRdb's table is partial and in-frame only. Of under 150,000 clones in the sample, roughly three quarters were seen once. The source material was PBMCs. Receptor source: a female donor in good health and CMV-seronegative.

The chain employs TRBV11-2 and TRBJ2-7; 9 nucleotides match TRBD2. The length of the CDR3 is 15 residues. V was clipped by 5 bases and J by 0 bases; unmatched bases: 5. Germline V gives CDR1 SGHAT, CDR2 FQNNGV. The CDR3 sequence is CASSPGLAASYEQYF. The CDR3 bases are TGTGCCAGCAGCCCGGGACTAGCAGCCTCCTACGAGCAGTACTTC.

The rearrangement uses TRBV7-2 and TRBJ2-5; 11 bases fit TRBD2. The CDR3 length is 15 residues. V lost 2 bases and J lost 4; bases outside the gene matches: 3. CDR1 and CDR2 (germline): SGHTA, FQGNSA. This chain's CDR3 is CASSLRGLAGETQYF. The CDR3, as DNA: TGTGCCAGCAGCTTACGCGGACTAGCGGGAGAGACCCAGTACTTC.

The genes are TRBV7-6 and TRBJ2-1, with D possibly being TRBD2 (6 bases). The CDR3 runs to 15 residues. Trimming removed 2 bases from V and 5 bases from J, with 13 bases in between. Germline lookup yields CDR1 SGHVS and CDR2 FNYEAQ. This chain's CDR3 is CASSLKEGLHNEQFF. The CDR3 DNA sequence: TGTGCCAGCAGCTTAAAGGAGGGACTTCACAATGAGCAGTTCTTC.

V gene TRBV27 combines with J gene TRBJ2-5; 7 bases are a match to TRBD2. The V segment lost 5 bases and the J segment 7 bases; nucleotides outside the gene matches: 7. Germline CDR1 reads MNHEY; CDR2 reads SMNVEV (reference sequence). CDR3 size: 13 residues. CDR3 loop: CASSGGGPGTQYF. The CDR3 nucleotides are TGTGCCAGCAGTGGGGGGGGTCCGGGGACCCAGTACTTC.

Only one count was recorded for this clone. The gene calls are TRBV29-1 and TRBJ1-2; D is unresolved. Germline V gives CDR1 SQVTM, CDR2 ANQGSEA. CDR3 length: 14 amino acids. V dropped 3 bases and J dropped 8 bases, with 19 bases sitting between them. The CDR3 DNA reads TGCAGCGTTGAGGCGGGCAGTGAGATAGTCGGCTACACCTTC. Its protein product is CSVEAGSEIVGYTF.

J is TRBJ2-1 and V is TRBV2, with TRBD2 as a possible D gene (6 bases). This CDR3 has 12 residues. CDR1 SNHLY and CDR2 FYNNEI come from the germline V gene. V was cut by 7 bases and J by 4 bases, with 8 bases left in between. The CDR3 nucleotides read TGTGCCAGCAAGGGGACTTACAATGAGCAGTTCTTC. This sequence encodes CASKGTYNEQFF.

A single count supports this clone. The chain links TRBV9 to TRBJ2-1; 9 bases map to TRBD2. V lost 0 bases, J lost 9 bases, and 7 bases stayed unmatched. CDR1 and CDR2 from the germline V gene are SGDLS and YYNGEE. This CDR3 contains 15 residues. The CDR3 sequence: CASSVGSRGGAEQFF. The DNA for the CDR3 is TGTGCCAGCAGCGTAGGCTCGCGGGGGGGCGCTGAGCAGTTCTTC.

DNA of the CDR3: TGTGCCAGCAGCTCTAATCCGTCGACTAGGAGCGCGCAGTATTTT. Translating gives CASSSNPSTRSAQYF. This chain uses TRBV7-3 with TRBJ2-3; D is perhaps TRBD2 (6 bases). This CDR3 spans 15 amino acids. The germline V and J ends were trimmed by 4 bases and 10 bases, with 21 bases remaining between them. Germline CDR1 reads SGHTA; CDR2 reads FQGTGA.

The chain has TRBV11-2 and TRBJ1-4, with D possibly matching TRBD1 (5 bases). This CDR3 contains 15 residues. CDR1 and CDR2 (germline): SGHAT, FQNNGV. V was trimmed by 1 base and J by 0 bases, leaving 6 bases between them. CDR3 loop: CASSLGGATNEKLFF. CDR3 coding DNA: TGTGCCAGCAGCTTAGGGGGGGCAACTAATGAAAAACTGTTTTTT. The full variable domain, with the rest looked up from reference TRBV11-2 and TRBJ1-4, is EAGVAQSPRYKIIEKRQSVAFWCNPISGHATLYWYQQILGQGPKLLIQFQNNGVVDDSQLPKDRFSAERLKGVDSTLKIQPAKLEDSAVYLCASSLGGATNEKLFFGSGTQLSVL.

The chain has TRBV4-1 and TRBJ1-3, with TRBD1 identical over 7 bases. CDR1 is MGHRA, CDR2 YSYEKL, per germline. The V and J ends lost 0 bases and 4 bases, in that order; junction bases with no gene match: 9. The CDR3 sequence is 17 residues long. CDR3 nucleotide sequence: TGCGCCAGCAGCCAAGATGGTAGGGGACAGCTAGGAAACACCATATATTTT. Encoded protein: CASSQDGRGQLGNTIYF.

The chain uses TRBV18 and TRBJ1-1; D remains unclear. From germline, CDR1 is KGHSH and CDR2 LQKENI. This CDR3 comprises 15 residues. The V end lost 1 base, the J end lost 6 bases, and 15 bases lay between the germline ends. CDR3 bases: TGTGCCAGCTCACCACAGCGGGCCCCCGGGGCTGAAGCTTTCTTT. Amino acids: CASSPQRAPGAEAFF.

A word on this clone: Other DNA sequences in this specimen translate into the identical CDR3. V gene TRBV29-1 combines with J gene TRBJ1-1; 12 bases align to TRBD1. The germline CDR1 and CDR2 sequences are SQVTM and ANQGSEA. V shed 6 bases and J 5 bases; nucleotides not matched to a gene: 4. The CDR3 is 13 amino acids. The chain's CDR3 is CSVGQGAGTEAFF. In DNA, the CDR3 is TGCAGCGTGGGACAGGGGGCGGGGACTGAAGCTTTCTTT.

The chain couples TRBV5-4 to TRBJ2-5; 8 bases are a match to TRBD1. The CDR3 is 14 amino acids. Germline CDR1 and CDR2: SGHNT and YYREEE (reference sequence). Unmatched junction bases numbered 8, after V lost 6 bases and J lost 4 bases. This CDR3 is CASTSRGQGETQYF. DNA of the CDR3: TGTGCCAGCACCTCCAGGGGGCAAGGAGAGACCCAGTACTTC.

The chain joins TRBV5-1 to TRBJ1-1, with D perhaps matching TRBD1 (5 bases). V lost 0 bases and J lost 5, with 11 bases in between. This CDR3 has 14 residues. Germline-derived CDR1 and CDR2 are SGHRS and YFSETQ. The CDR3 coding sequence is TGCGCCAGCAGCTTGGAGGAGGGACGGACTGAAGCTTTCTTT. Its protein is CASSLEEGRTEAFF.

V is TRBV4-3 and J is TRBJ2-1, with D perhaps matching TRBD2 (5 bases). Germline CDR1 reads LGHNA; CDR2 reads YSLEER. Trimming pared 2 bases from V and 10 bases from J, leaving 15 bases between. The CDR3 covers 14 residues. The CDR3 bases are TGCGCCAGCAGCCAATCCGGACTGTCCGAGGAGCAGTTCTTC. Its translation is CASSQSGLSEEQFF.

The chain carries TRBV7-9 and TRBJ2-5; TRBD2 matches at 8 bases. The J segment lost 0 bases and the V segment lost 0 bases, leaving 6 bases of the junction unmatched. The length of the CDR3 is 17 residues. The germline V gene has CDR1 SEHNR and CDR2 FQNEAQ (reference sequence). CDR3 protein: CASSLARVSGDQETQYF. DNA for the CDR3: TGTGCCAGCAGCTTAGCGCGGGTTAGCGGGGACCAAGAGACCCAGTACTTC.

This clone was detected once. This chain uses TRBV7-8 with TRBJ1-5, with D possibly being TRBD1 (6 bases). Trimming shortened V by 11 bases and J by 6 bases, and 17 bases separated the two germline ends. The CDR3 sequence is 13 residues long. CDR1 and CDR2 (germline): SGHVS, FQNEAQ. The CDR3 DNA sequence: TGTGCCGGGGCGACAGGAGACCTTCAGCCCCAGCATTTT. Amino acid sequence: CAGATGDLQPQHF.

This chain uses TRBV9 with TRBJ2-3, with D maybe TRBD1 (6 bases). This CDR3 contains 14 residues. CDR1 is SGDLS, CDR2 YYNGEE, per germline. With 3 bases removed from V and 5 bases from J, the gap between germline ends came to 13 bases. The CDR3 bases are TGTGCCAGCAGCGCAGCAGGGGCGGGAGATACGCAGTATTTT. The encoded protein is CASSAAGAGDTQYF.

This clone appeared a single time. This rearrangement joins TRBV7-2 to TRBJ1-3; D is uncertain. Germline values: CDR1 SGHTA, CDR2 FQGNSA. Between the trimmed V and J ends, which lost 5 bases and 6 bases, there was a span of 11 bases. The CDR3 length is 13 residues. DNA of the CDR3: TGTGCCAGCAGCAACGCAGCGGTAAACACCATATATTTT. This encodes CASSNAAVNTIYF.

This chain uses TRBV10-2 with TRBJ2-5; 9 positions match TRBD2. V was pared by 1 base and J by 2 bases, with 5 bases of the junction left unmatched. Germline V gene lookup returns CDR1 WSHSY and CDR2 SAAADI. The CDR3 has 16 amino acids. CDR3 DNA: TGCGCCAGCAGTGAGTACGGACTAGCGATACAAGAGACCCAGTACTTC. Translation gives CASSEYGLAIQETQYF.

The gene calls are TRBV11-2 and TRBJ1-1; D is undetermined. CDR1 and CDR2 from the germline V gene are SGHAT and FQNNGV. The CDR3 runs to 13 residues. Trimming pared 1 base from V and 1 base from J, leaving 4 bases between. The CDR3 DNA follows: TGTGCCAGCAGCTTAGCGAGGAACACTGAAGCTTTCTTT. Encoded protein: CASSLARNTEAFF. The whole variable domain, filled in from reference TRBV11-2 and TRBJ1-1, reads EAGVAQSPRYKIIEKRQSVAFWCNPISGHATLYWYQQILGQGPKLLIQFQNNGVVDDSQLPKDRFSAERLKGVDSTLKIQPAKLEDSAVYLCASSLARNTEAFFGQGTRLTVV.

The gene calls are TRBV6-6 and TRBJ2-1; 9 bases match TRBD2. CDR3 size: 15 residues. The trim removed 6 bases at V and 4 bases at J, leaving 7 bases unmatched. CDR1 is MNHNY and CDR2 is SVGAGI in the germline V gene (reference sequence). CDR3 nucleotide sequence: TGTGCCAGCAGGTCGTTGCTAGCGGGGTACAATGAGCAGTTCTTC. Translation gives CASRSLLAGYNEQFF.